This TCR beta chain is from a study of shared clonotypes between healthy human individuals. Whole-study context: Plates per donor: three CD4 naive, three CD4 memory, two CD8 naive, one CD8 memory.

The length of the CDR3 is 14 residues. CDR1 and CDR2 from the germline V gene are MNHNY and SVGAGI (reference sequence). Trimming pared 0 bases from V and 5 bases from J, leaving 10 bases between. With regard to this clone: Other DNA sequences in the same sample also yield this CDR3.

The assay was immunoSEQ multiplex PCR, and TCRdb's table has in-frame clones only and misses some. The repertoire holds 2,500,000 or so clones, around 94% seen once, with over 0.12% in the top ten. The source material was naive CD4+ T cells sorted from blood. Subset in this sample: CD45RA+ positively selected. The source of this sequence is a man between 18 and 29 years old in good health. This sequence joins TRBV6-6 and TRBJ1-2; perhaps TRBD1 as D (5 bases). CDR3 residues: CASSYSTGGYGYTF. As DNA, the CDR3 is TGTGCCAGCAGTTACTCGACGGGGGGTTATGGCTACACCTTC.